Below, 28 T cell receptor beta chains from the same sample are listed, as sequenced in a study of technical replicates of blood from a handful of donors. Libraries were prepared by immunoSEQ multiplex PCR; TCRdb keeps only in-frame clonotypes and omits some of them. The sample has thousands of clones; around 90% are singletons. The sample consisted of PBMCs. The source of these receptors is a human donor in good health.

V usage is TRBV4-2 and J usage is TRBJ2-7; 13 positions match TRBD2. Germline CDR1 and CDR2: LGHNA and YNFKEQ. This CDR3 contains 17 residues. V was clipped by 4 bases and J by 5 bases; unmatched bases: 11. The CDR3 region is CASSRNTGTSGMNEQYF. CDR3 DNA: TGTGCCAGCAGCCGAAACACCGGGACTAGCGGGATGAACGAGCAGTACTTC.

J is TRBJ2-7 and V is TRBV6-6; possibly TRBD2 for D (6 bases). Germline CDR1 reads MNHNY; CDR2 reads SVGAGI (reference sequence). CDR3 length equals 12 residues. Trimming took 6 bases from V and 3 from J, leaving 9 bases between them. The CDR3 region is CASSTGGYEQYF. CDR3 coding DNA: TGTGCCAGCAGCACCGGGGGCTACGAGCAGTACTTC.

This clone occurred once. CDR3 coding DNA: TGCAGCGTCGTGCTAGCGGGAGGGCCGGGGGCCAACGTCCTGACTTTC. Translated, it gives CSVVLAGGPGANVLTF. This rearrangement joins TRBV29-1 to TRBJ2-6, with 12 bases matching TRBD2. J lost 4 bases, V lost 6 bases, and 7 bases had no gene match. The CDR3 is 16 amino acids. Germline V gene sequence: CDR1 SQVTM, CDR2 ANQGSEA.

V usage is TRBV5-1 and J usage is TRBJ2-5; TRBD2 agrees at 13 bases. CDR1 is SGHRS, CDR2 YFSETQ, per germline. This CDR3 is built from 17 residues. Losses at the gene ends were 4 bases for V and 2 bases for J; bases not matched to a gene: 8. CDR3 sequence (DNA): TGCGCCAGCAGCCCGAGGACTAGCGGGAGTTCGCAAGAGACCCAGTACTTC. Translating gives CASSPRTSGSSQETQYF.

The gene calls are TRBV7-9 and TRBJ1-1, with D perhaps TRBD1 (5 bases). Germline CDR1 reads SEHNR; CDR2 reads FQNEAQ (reference sequence). With 5 bases removed from V and 0 bases from J, the gap between germline ends came to 16 bases. The CDR3 is 16 residues long. DNA of the CDR3: TGTGCCAGCAGCCCTACCCCGACAGCAGTGAACACTGAAGCTTTCTTT. It encodes CASSPTPTAVNTEAFF.

V usage is TRBV29-1 and J usage is TRBJ2-2; the D gene is possibly TRBD1 (6 bases). V shed 4 bases and J shed 1 base, with 10 bases lying between them. The germline CDR1 and CDR2 sequences are SQVTM and ANQGSEA. This CDR3 region has 14 residues. The CDR3 is CSVGGQMNTGELFF. In nucleotides, the CDR3 is TGCAGCGTTGGCGGACAGATGAACACCGGGGAGCTGTTTTTT.

CDR3 protein: CASSVGGPQREQYF. CDR3 bases: TGTGCCAGCAGCGTCGGCGGTCCCCAACGCGAGCAGTACTTC. V and J are TRBV5-4 and TRBJ2-7; D is unclear. Looked up from germline, CDR1 is SGHNT and CDR2 is YYREEE (reference sequence). This CDR3 has 14 residues. Between the trimmed V and J ends, which lost 4 bases and 6 bases, there was a span of 17 bases.

This chain connects TRBV28 to TRBJ1-2, with D possibly being TRBD1 (5 bases). Germline V gives CDR1 MDHEN, CDR2 SYDVKM. The CDR3 consists of 13 residues. The ends were cut back, 8 bases at V and 6 bases at J, with 16 bases in the middle. CDR3 region: CASRAGPPHGYTF. The CDR3 DNA follows: TGTGCCAGCCGGGCGGGGCCGCCCCATGGCTACACCTTC.

This clone was recorded only once. The J gene is TRBJ1-2, the V gene TRBV28; 8 bases map to TRBD1. This CDR3 has 14 amino acids. CDR1 MDHEN and CDR2 SYDVKM come from the germline V gene. The V gene end was trimmed by 2 bases and the J gene end by 7 bases; junction bases not matched to a gene: 6. Here the CDR3 DNA reads TGTGCCAGCAGTTTAACAGGGGGTAGGTTTGGCTACACCTTC. This encodes CASSLTGGRFGYTF.

V is TRBV11-1 and J is TRBJ2-5; 8 nucleotides match TRBD1. CDR3 length equals 16 residues. Looked up from germline, CDR1 is SGHAT and CDR2 is FQDESV (reference sequence). V lost 3 bases, J lost 5 bases, and 11 bases stayed unmatched. The chain's CDR3 is CASSFRQGFDGETQYF. The CDR3 DNA reads as TGTGCCAGCAGCTTTCGACAGGGGTTCGATGGCGAGACCCAGTACTTC.

This clone was detected only once. V and J are TRBV5-1 and TRBJ2-7; TRBD1 agrees at 8 bases. In germline, CDR1 is SGHRS, CDR2 YFSETQ. V lost 0 bases, J lost 6 bases, and 5 bases stayed unmatched. The CDR3 length is 14 residues. CDR3 bases: TGCGCCAGCAGCTTGGCAGGGGGCGCGGGCGAGCAGTACTTC. As protein: CASSLAGGAGEQYF.

The chain joins TRBV4-2 to TRBJ2-1; TRBD2 agrees at 7 bases. CDR3 size: 17 residues. The junction had 9 bases not matched to a gene; V was cut back by 2 bases and J by 2 bases. Germline CDR1 and CDR2: LGHNA and YNFKEQ. The CDR3 region is CASSQTLAGDTYNEQFF. CDR3 DNA: TGTGCCAGCAGCCAAACTTTGGCGGGAGACACCTACAATGAGCAGTTCTTC.

V gene TRBV7-9 combines with J gene TRBJ2-5, with 7 bases fitting TRBD2. The CDR3 runs 15 residues. After removal of 5 bases from V and 4 bases from J, the junction contained 10 bases not matched to a gene. Germline V CDR1 and CDR2: SEHNR, FQNEAQ (reference sequence). CDR3 nucleotides: TGTGCCAGCAGCAGAGGTCAGGGCGGGGGAGAGACCCAGTACTTC. This encodes CASSRGQGGGETQYF.

J is TRBJ2-5 and V is TRBV12-5; 8 bases are shared with TRBD1. CDR3 size: 15 residues. Trimming removed 7 bases from V and 5 bases from J; junction bases left unmatched: 12. Germline V gene sequence: CDR1 LGHNT, CDR2 FRNRAP. The DNA of the CDR3 is TGTGCTAGTGCCCTCACCAGCAGGGGGCTGGAGACCCAGTACTTC. This gives the protein CASALTSRGLETQYF.

This chain links TRBV19 with TRBJ1-1; D gene uncertain. Germline V gene lookup returns CDR1 LNHDA and CDR2 SQIVND (reference sequence). The CDR3 contains 14 residues. V was clipped by 5 bases and J by 0 bases, with 10 bases between them. For the CDR3, the DNA is TGTGCCAGTAGTGAGGGTCACATGAACACTGAAGCTTTCTTT. Its translation is CASSEGHMNTEAFF.

The chain is built from TRBV30 and TRBJ1-2, with 7 bases identical to TRBD1. This CDR3 has 13 amino acids. V dropped 2 bases and J dropped 8; count of bases not matched to a gene: 8. The germline V gene encodes CDR1 GTSNPN and CDR2 SVGIG (reference sequence). The CDR3 spells CAWSSQGVEGYTF. In nucleotides, the CDR3 is TGTGCCTGGAGTTCGCAGGGGGTAGAAGGCTACACCTTC.

This chain joins TRBV2 and TRBJ2-5; 9 bases line up with TRBD2. The CDR3 sequence is 15 residues long. V lost 0 bases to trimming and J lost 7 bases; unmatched junction nucleotides: 6. Germline loops: CDR1 SNHLY, CDR2 FYNNEI. CDR3: CASSEAIAGVATQYF. CDR3 sequence (DNA): TGTGCCAGCAGTGAAGCAATAGCGGGAGTGGCGACCCAGTACTTC. Full variable domain (outside the CDR3, taken from reference TRBV2 and TRBJ2-5): EPEVTQTPSHQVTQMGQEVILRCVPISNHLYFYWYRQILGQKVEFLVSFYNNEISEKSEIFDDQFSVERPDGSNFTLKIRSTKLEDSAMYFCASSEAIAGVATQYFGPGTRLLVL.

The rearrangement joins TRBV5-6 to TRBJ2-7, with D unclear. Germline CDR1 SGHDT, CDR2 YYEEEE. CDR3 size: 12 residues. V was clipped by 6 bases and J by 3 bases, with 10 bases between them. This CDR3 reads CASNQANYEQYF. The CDR3 bases are TGTGCCAGCAACCAGGCTAACTACGAGCAGTACTTC.

The chain is built from TRBV10-2 and TRBJ1-2, with 8 bases that match TRBD1. Per the germline V gene, CDR1 is WSHSY and CDR2 is SAAADI. This CDR3 comprises 17 residues. V was clipped by 4 bases and J by 7 bases; unmatched bases: 17. In nucleotides, the CDR3 is TGCGCCAGCAGTGGCCAGAGCCAGGGGGCGTATTTCGGTGGCTACACCTTC. Translating gives CASSGQSQGAYFGGYTF.

The CDR3 coding sequence is TGTGCCAGCAGCTTGTTTGCGGGCCCCTCTGGGGCCAACGTCCTGACTTTC. It encodes CASSLFAGPSGANVLTF. V usage is TRBV5-6 and J usage is TRBJ2-6, with TRBD2 as a possible D gene (5 bases). Trimming shortened V by 1 base and J by 0 bases, and 11 bases separated the two germline ends. This CDR3 is 17 amino acids long. Looked up from germline, CDR1 is SGHDT and CDR2 is YYEEEE.

This clone was recorded only once. This chain uses TRBV5-4 with TRBJ2-5, with 16 bases that match TRBD2. The trim removed 2 bases at V and 5 bases at J, leaving 3 bases unmatched. The V gene's germline CDR1 is SGHNT and CDR2 YYREEE (reference sequence). This CDR3 comprises 16 residues. CDR3 bases: TGTGCCAGCAGCTTTGGGGGACTAGCGGGAGGGGAGACCCAGTACTTC. Protein: CASSFGGLAGGETQYF.

J is TRBJ1-2 and V is TRBV18; the match to TRBD1 covers 7 bases. The CDR3 sequence is 13 residues long. J lost 7 bases, V lost 3 bases, and 5 bases had no gene match. The germline gives CDR1 KGHSH, CDR2 LQKENI. CDR3 nucleotide sequence: TGTGCCAGCTCACCTACAGGGGAAAGTGGCTACACCTTC. Translated: CASSPTGESGYTF. The entire variable domain, with the rest obtained from reference TRBV18 and TRBJ1-2, is as follows: NAGVMQNPRHLVRRRGQEARLRCSPMKGHSHVYWYRQLPEEGLKFMVYLQKENIIDESGMPKERFSAEFPKEGPSILRIQQVVRGDSAAYFCASSPTGESGYTFGSGTRLTVV.

This clone came up once. The CDR3: CASRLSGRGSYNEQFF. CDR3 sequence (DNA): TGTGCCAGCAGACTTAGCGGGAGGGGCTCCTACAATGAGCAGTTCTTC. The V and J genes are TRBV27 and TRBJ2-1; TRBD2 aligns across 11 bases. This CDR3 has 16 residues. The germline gives CDR1 MNHEY, CDR2 SMNVEV (reference sequence). Trimming cost V 6 bases and J 0 bases; bases outside gene matches: 4.

This rearrangement joins TRBV6-6 to TRBJ1-4; possibly TRBD1 for D (5 bases). V lost 7 bases and J 8 bases, leaving 17 bases between the germline ends. Germline assignment: CDR1 MNHNY and CDR2 SVGAGI (reference sequence). This CDR3 contains 14 residues. The CDR3 region has the DNA TGTGCCAGCACCCAGGGCCCCCCTCGAGAAAAACTGTTTTTT. Encoded protein: CASTQGPPREKLFF.

This sequence joins TRBV5-6 and TRBJ2-3; a possible D gene is TRBD2 (5 bases). Trimming removed 1 base from V and 4 bases from J, with 13 bases in between. CDR1 and CDR2 (germline): SGHDT, YYEEEE. This CDR3 contains 15 residues. CDR3 amino acids: CASSLIGIGADTQYF. For the CDR3, the DNA is TGTGCCAGCAGCTTGATCGGGATAGGTGCAGATACGCAGTATTTT.

The rearrangement links TRBV7-9 to TRBJ2-1; the D is unclear. With 5 bases removed from V and 8 bases from J, the gap between germline ends came to 13 bases. Germline CDR1 SEHNR, CDR2 FQNEAQ (reference sequence). The CDR3 sequence is 13 residues long. CDR3 in amino acids: CASSHRGGDEQFF. CDR3 sequence (DNA): TGTGCCAGCAGCCATCGTGGCGGAGATGAGCAGTTCTTC.

The gene calls are TRBV2 and TRBJ2-2; 7 bases align to TRBD2. This CDR3 has 16 amino acids. V lost 2 bases and J lost 0; bases outside the gene matches: 3. The germline V gene has CDR1 SNHLY and CDR2 FYNNEI. The chain's CDR3 is CASSEIGLANTGELFF. In nucleotides, the CDR3 is TGTGCCAGCAGTGAAATAGGACTAGCGAACACCGGGGAGCTGTTTTTT.

This chain connects TRBV7-9 to TRBJ2-7; the D gene is possibly TRBD2 (5 bases). The CDR3 loop spans 15 amino acids. Looked up from germline, CDR1 is SEHNR and CDR2 is FQNEAQ (reference sequence). V dropped 1 base and J dropped 6 bases, with 16 bases sitting between them. CDR3 residues: CASSLGSGELGEQYF. DNA for the CDR3: TGTGCCAGCAGCTTAGGAAGCGGTGAGCTAGGCGAGCAGTACTTC. The variable domain in full, with the rest retrieved from reference TRBV7-9 and TRBJ2-7, is DTGVSQNPRHKITKRGQNVTFRCDPISEHNRLYWYRQTLGQGPEFLTYFQNEAQLEKSRLLSDRFSAERPKGSFSTLEIQRTEQGDSAMYLCASSLGSGELGEQYFGPGTRLTVT.